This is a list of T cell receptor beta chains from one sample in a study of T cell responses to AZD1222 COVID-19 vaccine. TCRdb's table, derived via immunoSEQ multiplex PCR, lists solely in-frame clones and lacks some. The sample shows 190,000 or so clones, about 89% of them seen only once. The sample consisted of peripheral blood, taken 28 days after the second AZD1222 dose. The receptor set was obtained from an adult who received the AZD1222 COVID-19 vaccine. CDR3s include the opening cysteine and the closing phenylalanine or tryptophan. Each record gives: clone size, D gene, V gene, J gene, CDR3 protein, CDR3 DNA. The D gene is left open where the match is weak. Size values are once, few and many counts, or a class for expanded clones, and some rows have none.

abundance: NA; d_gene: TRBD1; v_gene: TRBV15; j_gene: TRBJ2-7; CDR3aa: CATSRVTAGQGDEQYF; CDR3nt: TGTGCCACCAGCAGAGTCACGGCGGGACAGGGGGACGAGCAGTACTTC
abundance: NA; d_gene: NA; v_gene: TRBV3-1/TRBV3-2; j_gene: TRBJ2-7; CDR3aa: CASSPRRYEQYF; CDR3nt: TGTGCCAGCAGTCCACGGAGATACGAGCAGTACTTC
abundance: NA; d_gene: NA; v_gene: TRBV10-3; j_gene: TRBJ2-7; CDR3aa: CAARDGSYEQYF; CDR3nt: TGTGCCGCCCGGGACGGCTCCTACGAGCAGTACTTC
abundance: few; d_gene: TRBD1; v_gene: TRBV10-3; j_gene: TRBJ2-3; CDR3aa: CATGETGYPDTQYF; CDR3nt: TGTGCCACCGGGGAGACAGGGTACCCAGATACGCAGTATTTT
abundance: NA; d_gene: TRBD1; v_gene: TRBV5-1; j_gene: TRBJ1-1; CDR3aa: CASSTGVNTEAFF; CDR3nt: TGCGCCAGCAGTACAGGGGTGAACACTGAAGCTTTCTTT
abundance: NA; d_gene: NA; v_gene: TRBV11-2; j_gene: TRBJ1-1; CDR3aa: CASSLLLGTTEAFF; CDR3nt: TGTGCCAGCAGTCTTCTCCTCGGGACCACTGAAGCTTTCTTT
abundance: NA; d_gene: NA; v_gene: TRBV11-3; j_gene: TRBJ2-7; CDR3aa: CASSLDGNEQYF; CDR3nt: TGTGCCAGCAGCTTAGATGGCAACGAGCAGTACTTC
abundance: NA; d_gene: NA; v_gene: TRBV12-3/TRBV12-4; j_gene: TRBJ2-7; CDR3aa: CASSTWGPSEQYF; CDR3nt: TGTGCCAGCAGCACCTGGGGGCCTTCCGAGCAGTACTTC
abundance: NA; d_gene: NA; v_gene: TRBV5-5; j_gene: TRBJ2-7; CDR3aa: CASSLFGQKTYEQYF; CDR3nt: TGTGCCAGCAGCTTGTTTGGACAGAAAACCTACGAGCAGTACTTC
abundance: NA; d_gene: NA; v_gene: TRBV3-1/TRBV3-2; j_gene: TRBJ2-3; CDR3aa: CASSQMPRGTDTQYF; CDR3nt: TGTGCCAGCAGCCAAATGCCGCGAGGCACAGATACGCAGTATTTT
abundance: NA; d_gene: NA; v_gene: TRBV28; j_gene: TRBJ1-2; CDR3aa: CASSFDGNYGYTF; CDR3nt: TGTGCCAGCAGTTTCGACGGAAACTATGGCTACACCTTC
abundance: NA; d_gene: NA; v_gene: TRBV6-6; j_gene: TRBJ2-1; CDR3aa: CASHAQSNEQFF; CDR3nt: TGTGCCAGCCACGCACAGTCTAATGAGCAGTTCTTC
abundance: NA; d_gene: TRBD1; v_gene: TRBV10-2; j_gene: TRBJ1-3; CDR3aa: CASSDRGQGAGNTIYF; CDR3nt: TGCGCCAGCAGTGACAGGGGACAGGGGGCTGGAAACACCATATATTTT
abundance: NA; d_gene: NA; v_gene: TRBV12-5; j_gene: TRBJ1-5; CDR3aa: CASGSGQPQHF; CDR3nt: TGTGCTAGTGGATCCGGTCAGCCCCAGCATTTT
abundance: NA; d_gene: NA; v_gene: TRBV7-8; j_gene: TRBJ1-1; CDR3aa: CASSLAAGVVTEAFF; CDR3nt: TGTGCCAGCAGCTTAGCAGCGGGGGTCGTCACTGAAGCTTTCTTT
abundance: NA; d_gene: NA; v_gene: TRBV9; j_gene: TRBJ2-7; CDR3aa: CASSVGGATSYEQYF; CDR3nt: TGTGCCAGCAGCGTCGGAGGAGCGACCTCCTACGAGCAGTACTTC
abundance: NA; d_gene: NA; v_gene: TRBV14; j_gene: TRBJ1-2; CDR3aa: CASSPRTGSYGYTF; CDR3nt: TGTGCCAGCAGCCCGAGGACGGGATCTTATGGCTACACCTTC
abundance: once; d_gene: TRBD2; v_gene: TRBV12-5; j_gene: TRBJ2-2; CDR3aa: CASGKGTSGRTGELFF; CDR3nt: TGTGCTAGTGGTAAGGGGACTAGCGGGAGAACCGGGGAGCTGTTTTTT
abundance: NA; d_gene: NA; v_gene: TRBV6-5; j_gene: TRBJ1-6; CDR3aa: CASSPPGNSPLHF; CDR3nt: TGTGCCAGCAGTCCCCCCGGTAATTCACCCCTCCACTTT
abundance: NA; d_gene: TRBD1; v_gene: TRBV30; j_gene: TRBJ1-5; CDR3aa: CAWSKGGRGPFSNQPQHF; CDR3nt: TGTGCCTGGAGCAAAGGGGGCAGGGGGCCCTTTAGCAATCAGCCCCAGCATTTT